These T cell receptor beta chains were read from a single sample in a study of blood T cell repertoires in COVID-19. Method: immunoSEQ multiplex PCR; TCRdb's copy keeps in-frame clones and lacks some. The repertoire includes approximately 50,000 clones, approximately 80% of them detected once, and about 9.9% sits in the top ten. Material for sequencing was peripheral blood. The receptor source for this set is an elderly man with COVID-19, enrolled during active disease. Each CDR3 is given without its conserved first and last residue. D genes are given only for firm matches.

d_call,j_call,v_call,cdr3_aa
NA,TRBJ1-4,TRBV7-6,ASSLGNGQNEKLF
NA,TRBJ1-1,TRBV9,ASSPTRLEAF
NA,TRBJ1-3,TRBV4-3,ASSALGPSGNTIY
NA,TRBJ1-4,TRBV24-1,ATSESGGLGEKLF
NA,TRBJ1-2,TRBV6-1,ASSEAARWGPNYGYT
NA,TRBJ2-1,TRBV29-1,SVDPGSREQF
TRBD2,TRBJ2-1,TRBV3-1/TRBV3-2,ASSDPSGRGYNEQF
TRBD2,TRBJ2-1,TRBV4-2,ASSQNSGGFPYNEQF
TRBD1,TRBJ1-2,TRBV3-1/TRBV3-2,ASSPGQGDYGYT
NA,TRBJ1-6,TRBV14,ASSQGLPAAPLH
NA,TRBJ1-5,TRBV9,ASSVAGNQPQH
TRBD1,TRBJ2-1,TRBV6-5,ASSYRAGGVYNEQF
NA,TRBJ1-4,TRBV7-9,ASSPGEGKLF
TRBD2,TRBJ2-1,TRBV6-5,ASTLSGNYNEQF
TRBD1,TRBJ1-2,TRBV9,ASTRSGTAGYT